This T cell receptor (beta chain) was observed in a study of shared clonotypes between healthy human individuals. Study information: Serving as donors were two women and a few men, whose ages spanned 18 to 49. CD4 naive and memory got three plates each, CD8 naive two, CD8 memory one.

Concerning this clone itself: Its antigen is currently unknown.

TCRdb's copy holds only in-frame clones and misses some; the assay was immunoSEQ multiplex PCR. The sample holds hundreds of thousands of clones, about 96% seen once. Trimming shortened V by 5 bases and J by 6 bases, and 11 bases separated the two germline ends. Germline-derived CDR1 and CDR2 are MRHNA and SNTAGT. The CDR3 has 12 residues. Findings and limits, study-wide: Shared clonotypes: 4.5% to 5% naive CD4, around 3.4% naive CD8, roughly 2.2% memory CD4, approximately 0.41% memory CD8.

V and J are TRBV6-4 and TRBJ2-7; D is possibly TRBD2 (5 bases). The clonotype comes from a woman in her thirties in good health. The sample comprised naive CD4+ T cells sorted from blood. Subset noted: CD45RA+ positively selected. The CDR3 loop reads CASSPTGTEQYF. The CDR3 DNA reads TGTGCCAGCAGTCCCACGGGAACCGAGCAGTACTTC.